Listed below are T cell receptor beta chains from one sample, sequenced in a study of CD8 T cells in Susac syndrome. MiXCR, applied by TCRdb to the immunoSEQ multiplex PCR reads, yields one record per CDR3 protein. The repertoire has more than 250,000 distinct CDR3 sequences, about 91% of them found once; the top ten carry more than 0.06%. Sequenced sample: CD4+ T cells from PBMCs. Source of these receptors: a human donor with multiple sclerosis. Each CDR3 is given with its conserved first and last residue. The D gene is left open where the match is weak. Not all rows give a size; the values are once, few, many and, for expanded clones, a class.

clone_size: -; d_call: -; v_call: TRBV29-1; j_call: TRBJ1-2; cdr3_aa: CSVPIENYGYTF; cdr3_nt: TGCAGCGTCCCGATAGAAAACTATGGCTACACCTTC
clone_size: -; d_call: -; v_call: TRBV20-1; j_call: TRBJ1-3; cdr3_aa: CSARQPLSGNTIYF; cdr3_nt: TGCAGTGCTAGGCAGCCGCTCTCTGGAAACACCATATATTTT
clone_size: -; d_call: -; v_call: TRBV12-3/TRBV12-4; j_call: TRBJ1-1; cdr3_aa: CASSFGGEAFF; cdr3_nt: TGTGCCAGCAGTTTCGGAGGTGAAGCTTTCTTT
clone_size: -; d_call: -; v_call: TRBV30; j_call: TRBJ1-1; cdr3_aa: CAWTGGTPEAFF; cdr3_nt: TGTGCCTGGACTGGGGGTACTCCTGAAGCTTTCTTT
clone_size: -; d_call: -; v_call: TRBV23-1; j_call: TRBJ2-7; cdr3_aa: CASSPPNRDVYEQYF; cdr3_nt: TGCGCCAGCAGTCCCCCCAACAGGGATGTCTACGAGCAGTACTTC
clone_size: -; d_call: -; v_call: TRBV25-1; j_call: TRBJ1-2; cdr3_aa: CASSDHRDLYGYTF; cdr3_nt: TGTGCCAGCAGTGATCACAGGGACCTCTATGGCTACACCTTC
clone_size: -; d_call: TRBD1; v_call: TRBV7-2; j_call: TRBJ1-2; cdr3_aa: CASSLGTGEFLSYGYTF; cdr3_nt: TGTGCCAGCAGCCTTGGGACAGGGGAATTCCTTTCGTATGGCTACACCTTC
clone_size: -; d_call: -; v_call: TRBV12-3/TRBV12-4; j_call: TRBJ2-7; cdr3_aa: CAPRAGPNGYEQYF; cdr3_nt: TGTGCCCCCCGGGCAGGGCCCAATGGCTACGAGCAGTACTTC
clone_size: -; d_call: TRBD1; v_call: TRBV3-1; j_call: TRBJ1-6; cdr3_aa: CASSHRTGLGSPLHF; cdr3_nt: TGTGCCAGCAGCCATCGGACAGGGTTAGGTTCACCCCTCCACTTT
clone_size: -; d_call: -; v_call: TRBV7-9; j_call: TRBJ1-1; cdr3_aa: CATTLGLLNTEAFF; cdr3_nt: TGTGCCACTACGTTGGGGCTGTTGAACACTGAAGCTTTCTTT
clone_size: -; d_call: -; v_call: TRBV6-2/TRBV6-3; j_call: TRBJ2-3; cdr3_aa: CASGSAKDTQYF; cdr3_nt: TGTGCCAGCGGGAGTGCCAAAGATACGCAGTATTTT
clone_size: -; d_call: -; v_call: TRBV6-5; j_call: TRBJ2-6; cdr3_aa: CASSYSLGPGANVLTF; cdr3_nt: TGTGCCAGCAGTTACTCCCTCGGCCCTGGGGCCAACGTCCTGACTTTC
clone_size: -; d_call: TRBD1; v_call: TRBV19; j_call: TRBJ1-2; cdr3_aa: CASSMSQGAGYGYTF; cdr3_nt: TGTGCCAGTAGTATGTCCCAGGGGGCTGGCTATGGCTACACCTTC
clone_size: -; d_call: TRBD2; v_call: TRBV7-2; j_call: TRBJ2-1; cdr3_aa: CASSSLTSGRVYYNEQFF; cdr3_nt: TGTGCCAGCAGCTCCCTGACTAGCGGGAGGGTATACTACAATGAGCAGTTCTTC
clone_size: -; d_call: TRBD2; v_call: TRBV2; j_call: TRBJ2-5; cdr3_aa: CASSRLAGEETQYF; cdr3_nt: TGTGCCAGCAGTAGACTAGCGGGGGAGGAGACCCAGTACTTC
clone_size: -; d_call: -; v_call: TRBV7-2; j_call: TRBJ2-1; cdr3_aa: CASSSLAGEQFF; cdr3_nt: TGTGCCAGCAGCTCTCTAGCCGGTGAGCAGTTCTTC
clone_size: -; d_call: -; v_call: TRBV11-2; j_call: TRBJ2-1; cdr3_aa: CASSQTSSYNEQFF; cdr3_nt: TGTGCCAGCAGCCAGACTAGCTCCTACAATGAGCAGTTCTTC
clone_size: -; d_call: -; v_call: TRBV24-1; j_call: TRBJ2-6; cdr3_aa: CATSDPPQRADSGANVLTF; cdr3_nt: TGTGCCACCAGTGACCCGCCCCAAAGGGCCGACTCTGGGGCCAACGTCCTGACTTTC
clone_size: -; d_call: -; v_call: TRBV2; j_call: TRBJ1-4; cdr3_aa: CASLRLLANEKLFF; cdr3_nt: TGTGCCAGCCTAAGATTGTTGGCTAATGAAAAACTGTTTTTT
clone_size: -; d_call: TRBD1; v_call: TRBV14; j_call: TRBJ1-2; cdr3_aa: CASSGTVLKFGYGYTF; cdr3_nt: TGTGCCAGCAGCGGGACAGTGTTAAAGTTTGGCTATGGCTACACCTTC
clone_size: -; d_call: -; v_call: TRBV7-2; j_call: TRBJ1-2; cdr3_aa: CASSLGPGNDYGYTF; cdr3_nt: TGTGCCAGCAGCTTAGGGCCGGGAAACGACTATGGCTACACCTTC
clone_size: -; d_call: TRBD2; v_call: TRBV7-2; j_call: TRBJ2-7; cdr3_aa: CASSPRLAGAVKQYF; cdr3_nt: TGTGCCAGCAGTCCCCGGCTAGCGGGAGCTGTTAAGCAGTACTTC
clone_size: -; d_call: TRBD1; v_call: TRBV2; j_call: TRBJ1-1; cdr3_aa: CASKAQGASTEAFF; cdr3_nt: TGTGCCAGCAAGGCGCAGGGGGCAAGCACTGAAGCTTTCTTT
clone_size: -; d_call: TRBD1; v_call: TRBV29-1; j_call: TRBJ1-3; cdr3_aa: CSAVAGGGNTIYF; cdr3_nt: TGCAGCGCCGTAGCAGGGGGAGGTAACACCATATATTTT
clone_size: -; d_call: TRBD2; v_call: TRBV18; j_call: TRBJ2-4; cdr3_aa: CASSPQLAGGRIQYF; cdr3_nt: TGTGCCAGCTCACCACAGCTAGCGGGGGGACGCATTCAGTACTTC
clone_size: -; d_call: -; v_call: TRBV5-4; j_call: TRBJ2-7; cdr3_aa: CASSPDEGLALTYEQYF; cdr3_nt: TGTGCCAGCAGCCCGGACGAGGGGCTCGCTTTGACCTACGAGCAGTACTTC
clone_size: -; d_call: -; v_call: TRBV2; j_call: TRBJ2-5; cdr3_aa: CAISKQKIETQYF; cdr3_nt: TGTGCCATCTCGAAGCAAAAGATAGAGACCCAGTACTTC
clone_size: -; d_call: -; v_call: TRBV28; j_call: TRBJ1-5; cdr3_aa: CAAVGGPHQPQHF; cdr3_nt: TGTGCCGCCGTTGGGGGTCCCCATCAGCCCCAGCATTTT
clone_size: -; d_call: TRBD1; v_call: TRBV14; j_call: TRBJ1-2; cdr3_aa: CASSQDRNRGDGYTF; cdr3_nt: TGTGCCAGCAGCCAAGATAGGAACAGGGGGGATGGCTACACCTTC
clone_size: -; d_call: TRBD2; v_call: TRBV5-1; j_call: TRBJ2-1; cdr3_aa: CASSFGLAGGPGSYNEQFF; cdr3_nt: TGCGCCAGCAGCTTCGGGCTAGCGGGAGGGCCAGGGTCCTACAATGAGCAGTTCTTC
clone_size: -; d_call: -; v_call: TRBV6-5; j_call: TRBJ2-1; cdr3_aa: CASRVGSGSYNEQFF; cdr3_nt: TGTGCCAGCAGGGTAGGAAGTGGCTCCTACAATGAGCAGTTCTTC
clone_size: -; d_call: -; v_call: TRBV27; j_call: TRBJ2-3; cdr3_aa: CASSWGDTQYF; cdr3_nt: TGTGCCAGCAGTTGGGGGGATACGCAGTATTTT
clone_size: few; d_call: TRBD1; v_call: TRBV11-3; j_call: TRBJ2-1; cdr3_aa: CASSLTGASSYNEQFF; cdr3_nt: TGTGCCAGCAGCTTAACAGGGGCGAGCTCCTACAATGAGCAGTTCTTC
clone_size: -; d_call: -; v_call: TRBV30; j_call: TRBJ2-3; cdr3_aa: CAWSVRRADTQYF; cdr3_nt: TGTGCCTGGAGTGTAAGACGCGCAGATACGCAGTATTTT
clone_size: -; d_call: TRBD2; v_call: TRBV6-5; j_call: TRBJ2-7; cdr3_aa: CASSTSGGSYEQYF; cdr3_nt: TGTGCCAGCAGCACTAGCGGGGGGTCCTACGAGCAGTACTTC
clone_size: -; d_call: TRBD1; v_call: TRBV20-1; j_call: TRBJ1-1; cdr3_aa: CSARDRDRGRRTEAFF; cdr3_nt: TGCAGTGCTAGAGACCGAGACAGGGGGCGGAGGACTGAAGCTTTCTTT
clone_size: -; d_call: -; v_call: TRBV3-1; j_call: TRBJ2-7; cdr3_aa: CASSQGRVSYEQYF; cdr3_nt: TGTGCCAGCAGCCAAGGCAGGGTCTCCTACGAGCAGTACTTC